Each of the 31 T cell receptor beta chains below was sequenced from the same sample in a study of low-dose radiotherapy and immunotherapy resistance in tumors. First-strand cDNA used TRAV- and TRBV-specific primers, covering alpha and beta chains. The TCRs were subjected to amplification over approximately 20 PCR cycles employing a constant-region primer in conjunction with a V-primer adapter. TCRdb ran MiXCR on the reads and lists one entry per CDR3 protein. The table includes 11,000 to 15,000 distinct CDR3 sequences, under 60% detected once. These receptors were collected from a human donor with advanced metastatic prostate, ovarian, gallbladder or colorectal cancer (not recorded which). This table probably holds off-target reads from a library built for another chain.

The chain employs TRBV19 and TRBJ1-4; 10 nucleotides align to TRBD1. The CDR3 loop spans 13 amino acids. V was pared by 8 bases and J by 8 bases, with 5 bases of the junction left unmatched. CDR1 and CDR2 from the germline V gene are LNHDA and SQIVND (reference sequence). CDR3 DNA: TGTGCCAGTCGAGACAGGGGGCGAGAAAAACTGTTTTTT. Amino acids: CASRDRGREKLFF.

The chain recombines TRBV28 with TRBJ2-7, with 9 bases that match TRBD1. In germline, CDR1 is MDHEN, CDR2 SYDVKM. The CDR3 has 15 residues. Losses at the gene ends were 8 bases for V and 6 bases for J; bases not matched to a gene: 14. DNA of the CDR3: TGTGCCAGCTCTACCCGGGGGACAGGGTTGAGCGAGCAGTACTTC. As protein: CASSTRGTGLSEQYF. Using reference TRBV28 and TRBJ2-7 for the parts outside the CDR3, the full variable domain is DVKVTQSSRYLVKRTGEKVFLECVQDMDHENMFWYRQDPGLGLRLIYFSYDVKMKEKGDIPEGYSVSREKKERFSLILESASTNQTSMYLCASSTRGTGLSEQYFGPGTRLTVT.

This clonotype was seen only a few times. The CDR3 protein is CASNKPGSNTEAFF. The CDR3 nucleotides read TGTGCCAGCAATAAACCGGGCAGCAACACTGAAGCTTTCTTT. This rearrangement joins TRBV12-3 or TRBV12-4 to TRBJ1-1; D not resolved. Trimming cost V 7 bases and J 2 bases, with 14 bases left between them. This CDR3 comprises 14 residues.

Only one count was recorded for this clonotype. In DNA form, the CDR3 reads TGCGCCAGCAGCTTGGCGCCGGGGGCGAACACCGGGGAGCTGTTTTTT. Translating gives CASSLAPGANTGELFF. The chain carries TRBV5-1 and TRBJ2-2; TRBD2 is a possible D gene (6 bases). The CDR3 has 16 amino acids. Germline CDR1 and CDR2: SGHRS and YFSETQ. The V and J ends lost 0 bases and 0 bases respectively, with 9 bases between them.

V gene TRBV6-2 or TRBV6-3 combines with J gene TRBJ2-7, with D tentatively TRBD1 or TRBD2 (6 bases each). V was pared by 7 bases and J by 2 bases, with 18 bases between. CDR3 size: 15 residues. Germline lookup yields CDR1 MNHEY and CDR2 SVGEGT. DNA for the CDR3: TGTGCCAGCACTTCTAGGGGGGAGCCCCCCTACGAGCAGTACTTC. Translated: CASTSRGEPPYEQYF.

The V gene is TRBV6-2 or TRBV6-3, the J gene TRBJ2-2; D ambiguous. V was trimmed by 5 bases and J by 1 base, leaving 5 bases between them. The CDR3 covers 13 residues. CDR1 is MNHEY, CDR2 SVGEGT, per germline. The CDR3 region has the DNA TGTGCCAGCAGTCTCGAGAACACCGGGGAGCTGTTTTTT. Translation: CASSLENTGELFF.

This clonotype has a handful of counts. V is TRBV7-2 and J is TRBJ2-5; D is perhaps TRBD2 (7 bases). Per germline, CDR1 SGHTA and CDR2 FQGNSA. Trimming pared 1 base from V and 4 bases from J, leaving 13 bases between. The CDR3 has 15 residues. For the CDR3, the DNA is TGTGCCAGCAGCTTAGTGGGGGGAGGGGGAGAGACCCAGTACTTC. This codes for CASSLVGGGGETQYF.

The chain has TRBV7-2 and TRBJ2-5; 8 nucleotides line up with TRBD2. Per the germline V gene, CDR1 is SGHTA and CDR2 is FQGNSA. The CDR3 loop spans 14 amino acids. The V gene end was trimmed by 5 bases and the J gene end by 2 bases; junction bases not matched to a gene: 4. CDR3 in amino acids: CASSLLAAQETQYF. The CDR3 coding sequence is TGTGCCAGCAGCCTACTAGCGGCTCAAGAGACCCAGTACTTC.

The CDR3 spells CASSFILAASTDTQYF. The CDR3 bases are TGTGCCAGTAGTTTCATTCTAGCGGCCAGCACAGATACGCAGTATTTT. The V gene is TRBV19, the J gene TRBJ2-3, with 7 bases fitting TRBD2. The germline CDR1 and CDR2 sequences are LNHDA and SQIVND (reference sequence). V was pared by 5 bases and J by 0 bases, with 8 bases of the junction left unmatched. CDR3 size: 16 residues.

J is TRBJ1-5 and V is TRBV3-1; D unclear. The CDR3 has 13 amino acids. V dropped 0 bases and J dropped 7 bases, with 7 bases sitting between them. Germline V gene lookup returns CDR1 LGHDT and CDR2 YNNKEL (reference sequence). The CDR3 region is CASSQDRRQPQHF. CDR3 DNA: TGTGCCAGCAGCCAAGATCGGCGGCAGCCCCAGCATTTT.

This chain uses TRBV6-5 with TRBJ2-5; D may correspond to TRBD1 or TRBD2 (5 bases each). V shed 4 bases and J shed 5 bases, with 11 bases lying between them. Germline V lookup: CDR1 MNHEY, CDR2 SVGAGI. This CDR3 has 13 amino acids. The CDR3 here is CASSLGDLETQYF. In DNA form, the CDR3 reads TGTGCCAGCAGTTTGGGGGATCTGGAGACCCAGTACTTC.

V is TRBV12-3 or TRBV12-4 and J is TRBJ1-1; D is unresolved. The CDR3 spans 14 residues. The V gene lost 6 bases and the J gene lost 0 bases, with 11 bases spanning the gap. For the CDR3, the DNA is TGTGCCAGCAGCCTTTCCGATATGAACACTGAAGCTTTCTTT. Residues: CASSLSDMNTEAFF.

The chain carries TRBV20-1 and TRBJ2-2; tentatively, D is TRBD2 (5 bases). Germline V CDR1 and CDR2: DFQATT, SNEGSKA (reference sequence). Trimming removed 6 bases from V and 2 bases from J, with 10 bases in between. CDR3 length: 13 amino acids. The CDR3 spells CSANGLNTGELFF. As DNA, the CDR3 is TGCAGTGCAAACGGACTTAACACCGGGGAGCTGTTTTTT.

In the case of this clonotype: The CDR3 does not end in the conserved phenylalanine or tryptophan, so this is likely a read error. The CDR3 bases are TGCAGTGCTAGTATTGGGCTAGTCGCAGATACGCAGTATTCT. Amino acid sequence: CSASIGLVADTQYS. The J gene is TRBJ2-3, the V gene TRBV20-1; no definite D call. The CDR3 has 14 residues. The V end was cut by 3 bases, the J end by 4 bases, with 14 bases between. The germline V gene has CDR1 DFQATT and CDR2 SNEGSKA (reference sequence).

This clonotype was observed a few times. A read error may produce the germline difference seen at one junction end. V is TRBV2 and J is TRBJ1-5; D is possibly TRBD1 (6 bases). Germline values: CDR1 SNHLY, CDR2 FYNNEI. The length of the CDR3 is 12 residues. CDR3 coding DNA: TGTGCCAGCAGGGGGATAAGGGGGGGTTTAAAGTTT. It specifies CASRGIRGGLKF.

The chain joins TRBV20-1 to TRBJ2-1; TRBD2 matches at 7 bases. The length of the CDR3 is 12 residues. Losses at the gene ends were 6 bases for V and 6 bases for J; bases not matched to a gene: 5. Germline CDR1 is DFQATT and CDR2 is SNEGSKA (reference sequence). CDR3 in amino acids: CSAPRGSNEQFF. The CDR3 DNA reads TGCAGTGCCCCGCGGGGGTCCAATGAGCAGTTCTTC.

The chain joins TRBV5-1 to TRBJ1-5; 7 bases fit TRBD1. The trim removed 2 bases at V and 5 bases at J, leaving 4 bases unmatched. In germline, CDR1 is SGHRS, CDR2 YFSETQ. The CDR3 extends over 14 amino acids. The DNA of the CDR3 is TGCGCCAGCAGCTTAAGACAGGGCTATCAGCCCCAGCATTTT. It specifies CASSLRQGYQPQHF.

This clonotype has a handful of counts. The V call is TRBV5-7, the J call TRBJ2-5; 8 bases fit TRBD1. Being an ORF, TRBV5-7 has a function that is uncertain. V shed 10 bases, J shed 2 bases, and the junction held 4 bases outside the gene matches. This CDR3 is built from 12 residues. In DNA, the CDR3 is TGTGCCTGGACAGGGCTGCAAGAGACCCAGTACTTC. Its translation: CAWTGLQETQYF.

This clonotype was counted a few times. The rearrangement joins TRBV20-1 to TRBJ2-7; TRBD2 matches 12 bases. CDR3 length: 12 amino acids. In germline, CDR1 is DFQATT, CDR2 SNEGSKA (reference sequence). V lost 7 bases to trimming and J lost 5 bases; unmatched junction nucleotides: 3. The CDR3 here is CSGTSGKDEQYF. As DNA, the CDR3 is TGCAGTGGGACTAGCGGGAAAGACGAGCAGTACTTC.

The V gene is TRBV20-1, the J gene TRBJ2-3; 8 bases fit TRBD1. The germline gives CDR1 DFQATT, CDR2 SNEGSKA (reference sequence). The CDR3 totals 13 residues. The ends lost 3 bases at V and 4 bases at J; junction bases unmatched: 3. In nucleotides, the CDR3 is TGCAGTGCTAGGGACAGGGTGTCAGATACGCAGTATTTT. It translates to CSARDRVSDTQYF.

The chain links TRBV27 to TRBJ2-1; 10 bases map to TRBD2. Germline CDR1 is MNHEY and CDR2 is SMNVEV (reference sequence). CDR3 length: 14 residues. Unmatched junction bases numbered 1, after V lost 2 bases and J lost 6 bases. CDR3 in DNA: TGTGCCAGCAGTTTAAGCGGGAGGGCCAATGAGCAGTTCTTC. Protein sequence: CASSLSGRANEQFF.

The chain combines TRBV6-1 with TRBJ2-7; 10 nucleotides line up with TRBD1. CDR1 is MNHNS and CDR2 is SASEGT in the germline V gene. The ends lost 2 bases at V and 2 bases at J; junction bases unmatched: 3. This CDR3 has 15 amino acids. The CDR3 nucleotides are TGTGCCAGCAGTGAACGCGGGACAGGGGCCTACGAGCAGTACTTC. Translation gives CASSERGTGAYEQYF.

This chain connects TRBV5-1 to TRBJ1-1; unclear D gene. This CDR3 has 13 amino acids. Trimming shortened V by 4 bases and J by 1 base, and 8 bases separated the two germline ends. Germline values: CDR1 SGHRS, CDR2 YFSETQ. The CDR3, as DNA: TGCGCCAGCAGCGCGGACGGGAACACTGAAGCTTTCTTT. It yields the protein CASSADGNTEAFF.

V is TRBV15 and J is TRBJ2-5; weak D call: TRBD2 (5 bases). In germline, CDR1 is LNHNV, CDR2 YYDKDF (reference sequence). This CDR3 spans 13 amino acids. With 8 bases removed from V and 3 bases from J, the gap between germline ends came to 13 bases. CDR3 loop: CATGRPGKETQYF. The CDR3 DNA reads TGTGCCACCGGGCGGCCGGGGAAAGAGACCCAGTACTTC.

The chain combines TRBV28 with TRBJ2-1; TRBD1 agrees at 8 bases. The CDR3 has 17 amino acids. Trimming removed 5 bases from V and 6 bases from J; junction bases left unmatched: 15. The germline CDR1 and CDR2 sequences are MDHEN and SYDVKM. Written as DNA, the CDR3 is TGTGCCAGCAGTCCCTTTGGGGCTCGACAGGGGTCCAATGAGCAGTTCTTC. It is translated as CASSPFGARQGSNEQFF.

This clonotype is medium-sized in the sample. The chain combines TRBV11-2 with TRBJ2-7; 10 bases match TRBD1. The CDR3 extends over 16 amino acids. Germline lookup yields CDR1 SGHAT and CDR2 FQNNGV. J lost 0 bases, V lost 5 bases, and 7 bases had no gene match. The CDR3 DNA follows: TGTGCCAGCAGCGAACCGGGACAGGGGAGCTCCTACGAGCAGTACTTC. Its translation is CASSEPGQGSSYEQYF.

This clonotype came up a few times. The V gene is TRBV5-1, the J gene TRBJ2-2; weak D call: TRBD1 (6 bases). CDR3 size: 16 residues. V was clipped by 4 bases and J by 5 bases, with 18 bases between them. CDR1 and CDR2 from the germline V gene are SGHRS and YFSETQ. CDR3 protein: CASSPLYLGATGELFF. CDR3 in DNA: TGCGCCAGCAGCCCCCTATATTTGGGGGCGACCGGGGAGCTGTTTTTT.

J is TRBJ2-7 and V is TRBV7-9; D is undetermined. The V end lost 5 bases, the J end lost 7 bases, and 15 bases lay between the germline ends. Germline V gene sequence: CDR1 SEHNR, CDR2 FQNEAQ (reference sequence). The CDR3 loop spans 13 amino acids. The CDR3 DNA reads TGTGCCAGCAGCCTCAACTCCCTCTTTGAGCAGTACTTC. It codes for CASSLNSLFEQYF.

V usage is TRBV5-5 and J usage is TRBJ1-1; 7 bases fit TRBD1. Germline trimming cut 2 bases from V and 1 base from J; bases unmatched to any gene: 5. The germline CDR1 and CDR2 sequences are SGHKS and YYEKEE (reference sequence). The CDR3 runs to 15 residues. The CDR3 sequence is CASSLLTGANTEAFF. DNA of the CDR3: TGTGCCAGCAGCTTATTAACAGGGGCGAACACTGAAGCTTTCTTT.

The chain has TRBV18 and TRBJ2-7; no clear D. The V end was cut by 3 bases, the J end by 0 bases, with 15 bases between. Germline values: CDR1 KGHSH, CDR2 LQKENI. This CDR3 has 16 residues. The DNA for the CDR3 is TGTGCCAGCTCACCTCTTGGCAGGTCAAGCTCCTACGAGCAGTACTTC. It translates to CASSPLGRSSSYEQYF.

For the CDR3, the DNA is TGTGCCAGCAGCTTGCCGGCGGGTGTGGAGCAGTACTTC. Protein sequence: CASSLPAGVEQYF. The rearrangement joins TRBV5-4 to TRBJ2-7; a weak D match, TRBD2 (5 bases). Germline V gene sequence: CDR1 SGHNT, CDR2 YYREEE (reference sequence). The germline V and J ends were trimmed by 1 base and 7 bases, with 12 bases remaining between them. The CDR3 is made up of 13 amino acids.